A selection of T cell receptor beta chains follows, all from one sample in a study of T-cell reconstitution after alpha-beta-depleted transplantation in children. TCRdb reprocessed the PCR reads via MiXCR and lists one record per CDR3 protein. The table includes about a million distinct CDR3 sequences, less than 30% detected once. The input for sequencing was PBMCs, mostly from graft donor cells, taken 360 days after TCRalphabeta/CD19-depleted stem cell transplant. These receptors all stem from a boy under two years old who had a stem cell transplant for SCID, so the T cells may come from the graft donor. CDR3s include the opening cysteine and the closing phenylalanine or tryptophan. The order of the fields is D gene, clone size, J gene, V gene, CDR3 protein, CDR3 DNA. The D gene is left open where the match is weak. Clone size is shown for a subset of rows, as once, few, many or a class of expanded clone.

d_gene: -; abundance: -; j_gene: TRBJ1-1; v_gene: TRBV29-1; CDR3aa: CSVAVQGAPMNTEAFF; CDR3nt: TGCAGCGTCGCCGTCCAGGGCGCCCCTATGAACACTGAAGCTTTCTTT
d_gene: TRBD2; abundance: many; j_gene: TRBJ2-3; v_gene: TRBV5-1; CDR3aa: CASSFHTSGGTDTQYF; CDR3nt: TGCGCCAGCAGCTTTCATACTAGCGGGGGTACAGATACGCAGTATTTT
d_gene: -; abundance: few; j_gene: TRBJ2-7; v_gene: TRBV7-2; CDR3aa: CASSLMAGAPNYEQYF; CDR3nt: TGTGCCAGCAGCTTAATGGCGGGGGCCCCAAACTACGAGCAGTACTTC
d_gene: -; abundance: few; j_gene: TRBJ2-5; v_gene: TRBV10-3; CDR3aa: CAISGQGRSPQETQYF; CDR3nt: TGTGCCATCAGTGGTCAGGGAAGATCCCCTCAAGAGACCCAGTACTTC
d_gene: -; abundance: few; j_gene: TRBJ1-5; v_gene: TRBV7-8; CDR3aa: CASSKETGLNQPQHF; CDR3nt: TGTGCCAGCAGCAAAGAAACAGGACTTAATCAGCCCCAGCATTTT
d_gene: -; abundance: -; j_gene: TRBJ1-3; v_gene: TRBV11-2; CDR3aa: CASSLEYIGNTIYF; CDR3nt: TGTGCCAGCAGCTTAGAGTACATTGGAAACACCATATATTTT
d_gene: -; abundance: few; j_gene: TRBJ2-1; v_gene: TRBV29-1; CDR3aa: CSVLSDRNNEQFF; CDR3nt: TGCAGCGTTTTGTCGGATCGGAACAATGAGCAGTTCTTC
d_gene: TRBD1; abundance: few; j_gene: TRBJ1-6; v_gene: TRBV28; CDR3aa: CASRDRAGSPLHF; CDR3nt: TGTGCCAGCAGGGACAGGGCAGGATCACCCCTCCACTTT
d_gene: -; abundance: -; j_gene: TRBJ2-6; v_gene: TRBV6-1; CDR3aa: CASSTTGSGANVLTF; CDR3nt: TGTGCCAGCAGCACCACAGGTTCTGGGGCCAACGTCCTGACTTTC
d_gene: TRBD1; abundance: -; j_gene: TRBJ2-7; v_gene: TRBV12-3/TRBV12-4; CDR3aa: CASRRQGSSREQYF; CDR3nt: TGTGCCAGCAGGAGACAGGGATCTTCACGCGAGCAGTACTTC
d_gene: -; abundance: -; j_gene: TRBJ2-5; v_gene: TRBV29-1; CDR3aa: CSVGLLQTQYF; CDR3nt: TGCAGCGTTGGTTTGTTGCAGACCCAGTACTTC
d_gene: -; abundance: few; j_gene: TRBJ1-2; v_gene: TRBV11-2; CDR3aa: CASSLVARGNYGYTF; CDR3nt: TGTGCCAGCAGCTTAGTCGCCAGGGGCAACTATGGCTACACCTTC
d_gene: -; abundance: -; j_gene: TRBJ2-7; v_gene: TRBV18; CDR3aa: CASSPSETYEQYF; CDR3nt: TGTGCCAGCTCACCATCAGAGACCTACGAGCAGTACTTC
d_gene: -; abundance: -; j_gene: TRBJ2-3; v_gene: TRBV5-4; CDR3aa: CASSYGTPVTDTQYF; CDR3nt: TGTGCCAGCAGCTACGGGACACCAGTCACAGATACGCAGTATTTT
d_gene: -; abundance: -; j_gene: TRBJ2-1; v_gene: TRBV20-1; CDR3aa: CSAQSWGTHNEQFF; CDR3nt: TGCAGTGCCCAATCCTGGGGAACCCACAATGAGCAGTTCTTC
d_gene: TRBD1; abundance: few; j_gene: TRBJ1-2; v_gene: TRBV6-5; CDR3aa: CASSYLGTDLGGYTF; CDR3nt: TGTGCCAGCAGTTACCTTGGGACAGACCTTGGTGGCTACACCTTC
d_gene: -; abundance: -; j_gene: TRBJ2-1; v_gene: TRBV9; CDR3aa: CASSVGSLSSYNEQFF; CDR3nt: TGTGCCAGCAGCGTAGGGTCGCTTAGCTCCTACAATGAGCAGTTCTTC
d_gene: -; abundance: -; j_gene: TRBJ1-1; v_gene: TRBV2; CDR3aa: CASTNILNTEAFF; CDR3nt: TGTGCCAGCACAAACATCCTGAACACTGAAGCTTTCTTT
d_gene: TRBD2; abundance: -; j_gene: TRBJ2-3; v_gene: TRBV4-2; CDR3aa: CASSQGTSAGDTQYF; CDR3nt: TGTGCCAGCAGCCAGGGGACTAGCGCCGGAGATACGCAGTATTTT
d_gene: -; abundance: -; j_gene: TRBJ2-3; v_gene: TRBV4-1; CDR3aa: CASSQDRRLTDTQYF; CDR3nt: TGCGCCAGCAGCCAAGATAGGAGACTCACAGATACGCAGTATTTT
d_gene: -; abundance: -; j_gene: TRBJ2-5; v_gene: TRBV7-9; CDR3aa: CASSEQGPQETQYF; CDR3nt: TGTGCCAGCAGCGAACAGGGCCCCCAAGAGACCCAGTACTTC
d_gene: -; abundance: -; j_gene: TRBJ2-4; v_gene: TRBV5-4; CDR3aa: CASSSDPKNIQYF; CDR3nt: TGTGCCAGCAGCTCAGACCCCAAAAACATTCAGTACTTC
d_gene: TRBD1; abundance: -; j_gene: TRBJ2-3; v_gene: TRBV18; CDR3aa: CASSPLPTGANTDTQYF; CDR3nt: TGTGCCAGCTCACCACTACCGACAGGGGCTAATACAGATACGCAGTATTTT
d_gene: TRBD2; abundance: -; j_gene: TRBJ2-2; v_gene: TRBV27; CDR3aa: CASSSHGLAGPNTGELFF; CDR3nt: TGTGCCAGCAGTTCCCACGGACTAGCGGGGCCGAACACCGGGGAGCTGTTTTTT
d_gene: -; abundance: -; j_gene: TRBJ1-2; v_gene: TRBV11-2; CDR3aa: CASSFSSSAIYGYTF; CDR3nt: TGTGCCAGCAGCTTTTCTTCTTCAGCGATCTATGGCTACACCTTC
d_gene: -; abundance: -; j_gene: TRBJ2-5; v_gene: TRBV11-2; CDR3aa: CASSRDMGETQYF; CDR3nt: TGTGCCAGCAGCCGAGATATGGGGGAGACCCAGTACTTC
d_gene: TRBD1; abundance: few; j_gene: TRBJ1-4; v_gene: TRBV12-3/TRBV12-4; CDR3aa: CASSFYGRGTTFATNEKLFF; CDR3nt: TGTGCCAGCAGTTTTTATGGCAGGGGGACTACATTTGCAACTAATGAAAAACTGTTTTTT
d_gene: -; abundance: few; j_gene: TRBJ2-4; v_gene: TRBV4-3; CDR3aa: CASSQEWGAPKNIQYF; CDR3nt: TGCGCCAGCAGCCAAGAATGGGGGGCCCCAAAAAACATTCAGTACTTC
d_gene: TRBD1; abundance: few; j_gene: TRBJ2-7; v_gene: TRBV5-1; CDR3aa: CASSLPKQGGYEQYF; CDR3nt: TGCGCCAGCAGCTTGCCTAAACAGGGGGGCTACGAGCAGTACTTC
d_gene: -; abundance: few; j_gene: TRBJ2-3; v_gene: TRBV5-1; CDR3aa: CASSPEGGRRDTQYF; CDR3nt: TGCGCCAGCAGCCCTGAGGGGGGACGCAGAGATACGCAGTATTTT
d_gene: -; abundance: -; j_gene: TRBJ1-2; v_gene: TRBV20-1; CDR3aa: CSASSQDIGYTF; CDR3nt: TGCAGTGCTAGTAGTCAGGACATCGGCTACACCTTC
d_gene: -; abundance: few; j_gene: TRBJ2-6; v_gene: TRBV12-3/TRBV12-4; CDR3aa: CASSYWTDRLSGANVLTF; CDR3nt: TGTGCCAGCAGTTATTGGACAGATAGACTTTCTGGGGCCAACGTCCTGACTTTC
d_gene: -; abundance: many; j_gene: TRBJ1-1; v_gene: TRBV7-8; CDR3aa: CASSSPGRVNTEAFF; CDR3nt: TGTGCCAGCAGCTCGCCGGGACGGGTGAACACTGAAGCTTTCTTT
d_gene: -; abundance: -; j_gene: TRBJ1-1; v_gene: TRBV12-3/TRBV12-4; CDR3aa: CASSLGSPSKVEAFF; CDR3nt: TGTGCCAGCAGTTTAGGCAGTCCCTCCAAAGTTGAAGCTTTCTTT
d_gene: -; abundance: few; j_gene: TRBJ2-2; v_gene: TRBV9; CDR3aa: CASSVTGEATGELFF; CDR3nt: TGTGCCAGCAGCGTAACAGGGGAGGCCACCGGGGAGCTGTTTTTT
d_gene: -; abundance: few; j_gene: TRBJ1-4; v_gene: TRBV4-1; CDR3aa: CASSQEWEKLFF; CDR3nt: TGCGCCAGCAGCCAAGAATGGGAAAAACTGTTTTTT
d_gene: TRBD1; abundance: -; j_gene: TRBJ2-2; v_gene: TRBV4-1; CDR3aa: CASSQGQGATGELFF; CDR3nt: TGCGCCAGCAGCCAAGGGCAGGGGGCGACCGGGGAGCTGTTTTTT
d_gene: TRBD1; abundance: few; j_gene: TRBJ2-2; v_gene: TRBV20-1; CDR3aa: CSARVRGRDTGELFF; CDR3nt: TGCAGTGCTAGAGTCAGGGGGCGCGACACCGGGGAGCTGTTTTTT
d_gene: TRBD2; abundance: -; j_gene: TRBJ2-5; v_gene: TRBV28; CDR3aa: CASSLGTSGDKTQYF; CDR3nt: TGTGCCAGCAGTTTAGGGACTAGCGGGGATAAGACCCAGTACTTC
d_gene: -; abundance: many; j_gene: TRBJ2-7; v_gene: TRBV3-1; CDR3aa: CASSQGQGREQYF; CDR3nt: TGTGCCAGCAGCCAAGGGCAGGGGCGTGAGCAGTACTTC
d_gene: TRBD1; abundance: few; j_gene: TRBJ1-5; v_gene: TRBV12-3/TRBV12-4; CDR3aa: CASSPWDRVRQPQHF; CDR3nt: TGTGCCAGCAGTCCATGGGACAGGGTGAGGCAGCCCCAGCATTTT
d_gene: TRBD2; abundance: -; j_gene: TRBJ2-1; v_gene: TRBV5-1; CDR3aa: CASSWGLDGNEQFF; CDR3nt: TGCGCCAGCAGCTGGGGACTAGATGGGAATGAGCAGTTCTTC